The present T cell receptor (beta chain) was sequenced within a study of cytomegalovirus exposure and HLA in healthy donors. PCR primers comprised 60 Vbeta and 13 Jbeta primers. Here immunoSEQ multiplex PCR was the method, and the copy in TCRdb shows in-frame clones only, minus some. Recorded for this sample: roughly 78,000 clones. Germline V gene sequence: CDR1 MDHEN, CDR2 SYDVKM. V lost 2 bases and J 2 bases, leaving 9 bases between the germline ends. This CDR3 has 14 residues. This chain uses TRBV28 with TRBJ1-2; D perhaps matches TRBD1 (6 bases). Sequences were obtained from PBMCs. The sequence derives from a boy aged 5-17 years in good health and CMV-seronegative. CDR3 in amino acids: CASSLGTRNYGYTF. CDR3 DNA sequence: TGTGCCAGCAGTTTAGGGACACGAAACTATGGCTACACCTTC.